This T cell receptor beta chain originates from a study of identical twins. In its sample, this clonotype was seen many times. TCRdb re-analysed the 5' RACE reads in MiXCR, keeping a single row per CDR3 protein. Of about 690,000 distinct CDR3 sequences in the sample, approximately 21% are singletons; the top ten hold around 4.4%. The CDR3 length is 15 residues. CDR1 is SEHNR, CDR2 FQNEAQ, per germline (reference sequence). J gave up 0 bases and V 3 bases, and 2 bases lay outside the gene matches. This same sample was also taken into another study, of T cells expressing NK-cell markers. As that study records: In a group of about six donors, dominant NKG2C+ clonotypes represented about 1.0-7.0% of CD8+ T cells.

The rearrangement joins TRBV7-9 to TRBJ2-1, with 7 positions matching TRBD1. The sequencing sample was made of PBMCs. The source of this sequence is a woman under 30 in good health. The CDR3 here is CASSFRDSSYNEQFF. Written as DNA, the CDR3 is TGTGCCAGCAGCTTCCGGGACAGCTCCTACAATGAGCAGTTCTTC.